This T cell receptor (beta chain) emerged from a study of T-cell memory formation after mild COVID-19. Study overall: TCR clusters showed largely donor specificity.

This CDR3 contains 16 residues. Unmatched junction bases numbered 3, after V lost 0 bases and J lost 0 bases. Germline CDR1 and CDR2: SGHRS and YFSETQ. One entry per CDR3 protein, called by TCRdb with MiXCR from the 5' RACE reads. The table includes a few hundred thousand distinct CDR3 sequences, around 20% detected once. This TCR was recovered from an adult woman who had mild COVID-19 (a few samples of this study predate the infection). Cell type and time point are not known. The sequencing input was PBMCs or a T cell subset sorted from them (not recorded which). The rearrangement uses TRBV5-1 and TRBJ2-1, with 7 bases fitting TRBD2. CDR3 coding DNA: TGCGCCAGCAGCTTGGGAACTAGCGTCTCCTACAATGAGCAGTTCTTC. Its translation: CASSLGTSVSYNEQFF.